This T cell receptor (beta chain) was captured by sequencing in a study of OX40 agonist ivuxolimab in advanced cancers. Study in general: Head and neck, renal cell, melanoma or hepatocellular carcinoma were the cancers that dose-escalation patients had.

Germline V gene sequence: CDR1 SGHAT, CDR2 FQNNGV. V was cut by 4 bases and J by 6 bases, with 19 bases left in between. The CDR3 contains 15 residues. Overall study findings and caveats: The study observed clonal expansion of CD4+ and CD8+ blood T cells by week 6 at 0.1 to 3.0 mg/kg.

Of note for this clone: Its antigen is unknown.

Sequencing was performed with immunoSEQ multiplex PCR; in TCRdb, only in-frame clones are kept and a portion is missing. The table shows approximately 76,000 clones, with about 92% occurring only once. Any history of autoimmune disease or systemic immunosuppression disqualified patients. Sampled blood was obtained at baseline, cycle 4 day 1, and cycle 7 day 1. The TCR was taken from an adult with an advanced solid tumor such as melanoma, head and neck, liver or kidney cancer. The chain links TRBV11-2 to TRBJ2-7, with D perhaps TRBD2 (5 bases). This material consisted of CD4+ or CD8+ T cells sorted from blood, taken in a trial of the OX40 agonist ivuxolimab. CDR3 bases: TGTGCCAGCAGCTACCATAGAGCGGACGTATCCGAGCAGTACTTC. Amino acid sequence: CASSYHRADVSEQYF.